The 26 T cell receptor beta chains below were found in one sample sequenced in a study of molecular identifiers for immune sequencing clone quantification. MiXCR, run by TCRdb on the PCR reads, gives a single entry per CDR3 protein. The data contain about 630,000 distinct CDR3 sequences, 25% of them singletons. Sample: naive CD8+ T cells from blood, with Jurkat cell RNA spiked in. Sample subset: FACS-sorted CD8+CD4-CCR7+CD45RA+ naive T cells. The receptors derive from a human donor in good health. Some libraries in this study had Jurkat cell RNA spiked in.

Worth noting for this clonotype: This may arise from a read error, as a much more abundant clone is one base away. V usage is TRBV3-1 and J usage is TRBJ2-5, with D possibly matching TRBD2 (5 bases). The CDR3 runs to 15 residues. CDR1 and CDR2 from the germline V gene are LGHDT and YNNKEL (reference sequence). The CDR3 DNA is TGTGCCAGCAGCCAAGTAAGGGAGTCACAAGAGACCCAGTGCTTC. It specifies CASSQVRESQETQCF.

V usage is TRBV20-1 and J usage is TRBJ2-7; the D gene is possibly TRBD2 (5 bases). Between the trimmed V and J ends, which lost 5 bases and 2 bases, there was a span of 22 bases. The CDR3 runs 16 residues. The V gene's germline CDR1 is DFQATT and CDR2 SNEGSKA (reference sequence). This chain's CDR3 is CSARGHNRRGTYEQYF. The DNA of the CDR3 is TGCAGTGCTCGGGGTCACAACCGCCGAGGCACCTACGAGCAGTACTTC.

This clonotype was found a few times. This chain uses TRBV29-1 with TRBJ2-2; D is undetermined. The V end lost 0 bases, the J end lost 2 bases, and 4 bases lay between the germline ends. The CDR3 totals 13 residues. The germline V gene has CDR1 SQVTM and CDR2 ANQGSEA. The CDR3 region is CSVEDPNTGELFF. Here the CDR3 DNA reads TGCAGCGTTGAAGACCCAAACACCGGGGAGCTGTTTTTT.

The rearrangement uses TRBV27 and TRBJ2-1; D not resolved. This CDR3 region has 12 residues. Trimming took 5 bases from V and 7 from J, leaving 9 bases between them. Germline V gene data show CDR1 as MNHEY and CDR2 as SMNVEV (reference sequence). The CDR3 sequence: CASSRRANEQFF. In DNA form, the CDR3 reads TGTGCCAGCAGTCGTCGGGCAAATGAGCAGTTCTTC.

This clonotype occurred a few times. For the CDR3, the DNA is TGTGCCAGCAGCCGCCCGGGGGAATGGGAGACCCAGTACTTC. This gives the protein CASSRPGEWETQYF. The chain recombines TRBV6-2 or TRBV6-3 with TRBJ2-5, with a weak D call TRBD2 (6 bases). Germline V CDR1 and CDR2: MNHEY, SVGEGT. CDR3 length: 14 amino acids. V was clipped by 6 bases and J by 5 bases, with 16 bases between them.

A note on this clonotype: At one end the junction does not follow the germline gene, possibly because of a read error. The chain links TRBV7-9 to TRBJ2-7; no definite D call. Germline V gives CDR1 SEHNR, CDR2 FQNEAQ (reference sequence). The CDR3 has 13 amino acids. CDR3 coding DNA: TGTGCCAGCAGCGCCCAGAGCTCCTACGAGCAGCACTTC. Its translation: CASSAQSSYEQHF.

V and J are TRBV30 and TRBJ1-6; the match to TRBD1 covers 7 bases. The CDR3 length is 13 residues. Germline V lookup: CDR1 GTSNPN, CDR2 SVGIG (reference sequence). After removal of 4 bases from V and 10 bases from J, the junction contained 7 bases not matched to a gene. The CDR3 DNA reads TGTGCCTGGACCCCAGGGGGTTTATCACCCCTCCACTTT. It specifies CAWTPGGLSPLHF.

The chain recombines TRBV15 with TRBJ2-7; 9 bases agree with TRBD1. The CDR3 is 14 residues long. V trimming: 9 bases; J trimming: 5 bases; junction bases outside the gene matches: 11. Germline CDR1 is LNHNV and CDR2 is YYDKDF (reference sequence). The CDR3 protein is CATGPRDRVHEQYF. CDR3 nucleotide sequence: TGTGCCACGGGGCCGAGGGACAGGGTACACGAGCAGTACTTC.

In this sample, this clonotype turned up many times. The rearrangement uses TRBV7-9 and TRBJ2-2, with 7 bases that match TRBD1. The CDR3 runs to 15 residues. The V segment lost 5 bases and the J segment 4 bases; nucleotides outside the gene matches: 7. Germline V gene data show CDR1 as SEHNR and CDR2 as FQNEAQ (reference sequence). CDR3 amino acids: CASSKTGHGTGELFF. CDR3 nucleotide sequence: TGTGCCAGCAGCAAGACAGGGCATGGCACCGGGGAGCTGTTTTTT.

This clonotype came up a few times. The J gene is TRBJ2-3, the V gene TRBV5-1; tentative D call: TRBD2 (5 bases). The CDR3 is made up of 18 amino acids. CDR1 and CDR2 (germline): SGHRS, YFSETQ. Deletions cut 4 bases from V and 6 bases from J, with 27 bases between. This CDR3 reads CASSRPAVVDGSFDTQYF. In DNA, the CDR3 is TGCGCCAGCAGCCGACCTGCTGTAGTAGATGGGAGTTTCGATACGCAGTATTTT. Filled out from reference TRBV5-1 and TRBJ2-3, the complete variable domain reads KAGVTQTPRYLIKTRGQQVTLSCSPISGHRSVSWYQQTPGQGLQFLFEYFSETQRNKGNFPGRFSGRQFSNSRSEMNVSTLELGDSALYLCASSRPAVVDGSFDTQYFGPGTRLTVL.

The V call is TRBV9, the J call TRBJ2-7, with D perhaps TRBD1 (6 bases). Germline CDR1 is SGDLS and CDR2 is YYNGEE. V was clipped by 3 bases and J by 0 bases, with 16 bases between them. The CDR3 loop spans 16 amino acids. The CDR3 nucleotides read TGTGCCAGCAGCGCCGACCGGGACACCGCCTCCTACGAGCAGTACTTC. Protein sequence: CASSADRDTASYEQYF. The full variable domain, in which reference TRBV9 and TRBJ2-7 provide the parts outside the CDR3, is DSGVTQTPKHLITATGQRVTLRCSPRSGDLSVYWYQQSLDQGLQFLIQYYNGEERAKGNILERFSAQQFPDLHSELNLSSLELGDSALYFCASSADRDTASYEQYFGPGTRLTVT.

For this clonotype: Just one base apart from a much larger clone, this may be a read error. The CDR3 region has the DNA TGCAGTGCTATCGGACACGGAAACATTCAGCACTTC. It codes for CSAIGHGNIQHF. The chain recombines TRBV20-1 with TRBJ2-4, with D possibly matching TRBD1 (5 bases). There are 12 residues in the CDR3. Germline V gene sequence: CDR1 DFQATT, CDR2 SNEGSKA (reference sequence).

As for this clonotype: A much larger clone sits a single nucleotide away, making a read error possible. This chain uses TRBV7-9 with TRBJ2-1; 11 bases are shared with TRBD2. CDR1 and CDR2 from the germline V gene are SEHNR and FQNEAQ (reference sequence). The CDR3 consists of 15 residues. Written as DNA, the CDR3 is TGTGCCAGCAGCTTACTAGCGGGAGGCCCTAGTGAGCCGTTCTTC. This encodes CASSLLAGGPSEPFF.

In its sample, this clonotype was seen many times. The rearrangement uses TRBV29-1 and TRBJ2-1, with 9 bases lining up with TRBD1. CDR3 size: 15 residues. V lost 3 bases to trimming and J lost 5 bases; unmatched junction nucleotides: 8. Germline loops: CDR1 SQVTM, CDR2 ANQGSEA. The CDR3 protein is CSVERTGGRNNEQFF. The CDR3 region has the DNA TGCAGCGTTGAGCGAACAGGGGGCAGAAACAATGAGCAGTTCTTC.

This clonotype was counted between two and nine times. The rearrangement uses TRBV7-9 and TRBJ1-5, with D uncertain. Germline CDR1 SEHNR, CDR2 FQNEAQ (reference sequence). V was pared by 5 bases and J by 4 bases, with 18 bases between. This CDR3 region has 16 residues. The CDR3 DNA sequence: TGTGCCAGCAGCCCCGATATCCCTGGGAGGAATCAGCCCCAGCATTTT. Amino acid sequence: CASSPDIPGRNQPQHF.

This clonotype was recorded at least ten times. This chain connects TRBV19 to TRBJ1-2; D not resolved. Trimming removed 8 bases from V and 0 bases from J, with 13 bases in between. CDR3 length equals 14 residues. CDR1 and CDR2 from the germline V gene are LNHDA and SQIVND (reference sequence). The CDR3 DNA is TGTGCCAGTGGCCTGATAAATGCTAACTATGGCTACACCTTC. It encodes CASGLINANYGYTF.

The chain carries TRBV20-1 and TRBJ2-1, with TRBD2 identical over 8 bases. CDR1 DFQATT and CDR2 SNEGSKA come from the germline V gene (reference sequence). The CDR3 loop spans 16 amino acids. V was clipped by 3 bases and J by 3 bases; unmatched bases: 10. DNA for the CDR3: TGCAGTGCTAGTTGGGTCCGGGAGGGCCACTACAATGAGCAGTTCTTC. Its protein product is CSASWVREGHYNEQFF.

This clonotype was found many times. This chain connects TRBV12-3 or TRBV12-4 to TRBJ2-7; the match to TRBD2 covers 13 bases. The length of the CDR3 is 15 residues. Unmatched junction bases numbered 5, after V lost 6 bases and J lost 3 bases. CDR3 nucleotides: TGTGCCAGCAGATATACTAGCGGGGGGGTCTACGAGCAGTACTTC. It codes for CASRYTSGGVYEQYF.

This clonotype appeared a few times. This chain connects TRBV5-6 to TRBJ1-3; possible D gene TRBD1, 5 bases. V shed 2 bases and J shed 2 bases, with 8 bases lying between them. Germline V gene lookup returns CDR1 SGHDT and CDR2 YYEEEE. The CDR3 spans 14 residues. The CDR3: CASSLGTAGNTIYF. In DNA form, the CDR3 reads TGTGCCAGCAGCTTAGGGACTGCTGGAAACACCATATATTTT.

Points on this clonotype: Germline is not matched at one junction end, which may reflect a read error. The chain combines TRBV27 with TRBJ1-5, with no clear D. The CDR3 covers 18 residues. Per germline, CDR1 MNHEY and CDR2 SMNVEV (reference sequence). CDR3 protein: CDSSLAPLHSLADQPQHF. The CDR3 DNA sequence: TGTGACAGCAGTTTAGCCCCTTTGCACAGCCTAGCCGATCAGCCCCAGCATTTT.

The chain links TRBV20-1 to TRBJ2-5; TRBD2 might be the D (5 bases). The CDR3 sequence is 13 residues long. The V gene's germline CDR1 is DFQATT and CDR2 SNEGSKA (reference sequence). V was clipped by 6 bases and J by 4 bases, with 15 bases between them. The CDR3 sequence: CSASGPLGETQYF. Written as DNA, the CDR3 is TGCAGTGCAAGCGGCCCTCTGGGAGAGACCCAGTACTTC.

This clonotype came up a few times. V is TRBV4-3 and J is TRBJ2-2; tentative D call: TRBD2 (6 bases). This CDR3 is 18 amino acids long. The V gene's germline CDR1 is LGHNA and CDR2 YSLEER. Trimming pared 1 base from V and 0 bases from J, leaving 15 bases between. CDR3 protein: CASSQVRPGLPNTGELFF. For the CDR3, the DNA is TGCGCCAGCAGCCAAGTCCGGCCGGGACTCCCGAACACCGGGGAGCTGTTTTTT.

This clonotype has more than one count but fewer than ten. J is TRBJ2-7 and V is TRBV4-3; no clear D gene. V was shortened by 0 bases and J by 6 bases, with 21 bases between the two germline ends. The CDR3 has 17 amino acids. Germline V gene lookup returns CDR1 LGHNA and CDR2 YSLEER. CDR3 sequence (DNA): TGCGCCAGCAGCCAAGACTCCGTGGGCCTAAGGACCCTCGAGCAGTACTTC. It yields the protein CASSQDSVGLRTLEQYF.

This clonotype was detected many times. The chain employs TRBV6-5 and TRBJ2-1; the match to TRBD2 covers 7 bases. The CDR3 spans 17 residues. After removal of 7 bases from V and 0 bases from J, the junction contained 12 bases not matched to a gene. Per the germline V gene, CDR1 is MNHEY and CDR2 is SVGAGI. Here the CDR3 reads CASNSVRGGSSYNEQFF. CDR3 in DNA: TGTGCCAGCAACTCTGTAAGGGGCGGGAGCTCCTACAATGAGCAGTTCTTC.

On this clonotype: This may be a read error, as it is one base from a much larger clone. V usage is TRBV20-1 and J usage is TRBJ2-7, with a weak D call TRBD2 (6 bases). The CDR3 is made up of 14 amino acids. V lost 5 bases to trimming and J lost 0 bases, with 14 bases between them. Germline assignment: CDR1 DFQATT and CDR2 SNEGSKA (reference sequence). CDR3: CSARERWHSYEQYF. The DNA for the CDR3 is TGCAGTGCTCGGGAGAGGTGGCACTCCTACGAGCAGTACTTC.

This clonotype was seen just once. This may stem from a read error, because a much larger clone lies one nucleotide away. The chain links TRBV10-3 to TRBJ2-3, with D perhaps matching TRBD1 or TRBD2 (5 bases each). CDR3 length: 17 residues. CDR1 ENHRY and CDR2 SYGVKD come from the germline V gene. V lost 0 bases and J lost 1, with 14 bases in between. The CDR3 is CAISESKLGVRTDTQYF. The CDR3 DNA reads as TGTGCCATCAGTGAGTCGAAACTAGGGGTGCGCACAGATACGCAGTATTTT.